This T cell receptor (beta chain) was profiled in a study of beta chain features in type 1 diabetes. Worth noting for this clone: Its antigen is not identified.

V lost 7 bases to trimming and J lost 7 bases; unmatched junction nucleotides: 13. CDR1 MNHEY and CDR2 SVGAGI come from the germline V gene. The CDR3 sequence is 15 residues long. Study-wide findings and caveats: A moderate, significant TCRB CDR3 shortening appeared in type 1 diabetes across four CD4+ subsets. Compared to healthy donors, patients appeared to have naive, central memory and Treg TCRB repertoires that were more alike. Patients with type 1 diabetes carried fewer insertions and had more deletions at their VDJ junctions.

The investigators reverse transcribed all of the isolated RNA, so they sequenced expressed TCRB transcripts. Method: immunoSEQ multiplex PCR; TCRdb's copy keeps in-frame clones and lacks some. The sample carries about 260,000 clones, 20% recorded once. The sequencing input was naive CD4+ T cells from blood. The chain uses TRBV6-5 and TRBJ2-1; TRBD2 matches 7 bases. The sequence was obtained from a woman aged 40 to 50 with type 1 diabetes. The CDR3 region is CASTPGVSGWNEQFF. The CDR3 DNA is TGTGCCAGCACACCGGGGGTTAGCGGGTGGAATGAGCAGTTCTTC.